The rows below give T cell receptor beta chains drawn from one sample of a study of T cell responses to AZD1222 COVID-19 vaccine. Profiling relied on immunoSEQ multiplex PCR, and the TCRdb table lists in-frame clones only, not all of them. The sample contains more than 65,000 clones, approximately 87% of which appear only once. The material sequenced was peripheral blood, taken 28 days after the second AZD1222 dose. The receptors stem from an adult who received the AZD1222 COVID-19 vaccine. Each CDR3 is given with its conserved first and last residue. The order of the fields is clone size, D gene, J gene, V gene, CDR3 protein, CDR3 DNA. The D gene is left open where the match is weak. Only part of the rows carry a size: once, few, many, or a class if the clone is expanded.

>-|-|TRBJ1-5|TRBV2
CASSGRQQNQPQHF
TGTGCCAGCAGTGGGCGGCAGCAGAATCAGCCCCAGCATTTT
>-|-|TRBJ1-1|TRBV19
CASSIFGDVSEAFF
TGTGCCAGTAGTATTTTTGGGGATGTTAGTGAAGCTTTCTTT
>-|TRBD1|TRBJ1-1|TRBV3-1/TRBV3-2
CASSRRPGTGLNTEAFF
TGTGCCAGCAGCCGTCGTCCCGGGACAGGATTGAACACTGAAGCTTTCTTT
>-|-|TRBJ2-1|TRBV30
CAWIGSREQFF
TGTGCCTGGATAGGGAGCCGTGAGCAGTTCTTC
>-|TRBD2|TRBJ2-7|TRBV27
CASSFSSSGSGYEQYF
TGTGCCAGCAGCTTTTCCTCTAGCGGGTCCGGCTACGAGCAGTACTTC
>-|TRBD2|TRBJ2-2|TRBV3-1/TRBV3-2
CASSPTSGSTGELFF
TGTGCCAGCAGCCCGACTAGCGGGAGCACCGGGGAGCTGTTTTTT
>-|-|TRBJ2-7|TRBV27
CASSPSRQSYEQYF
TGTGCCAGCAGTCCCAGTAGACAGTCCTACGAGCAGTACTTC
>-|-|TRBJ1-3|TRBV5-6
CASSLVWAGKSGNTIYF
TGTGCCAGCAGCTTGGTCTGGGCAGGGAAATCTGGAAACACCATATATTTT
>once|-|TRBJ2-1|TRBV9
CASSAHGEQFF
TGTGCCAGCAGCGCTCATGGGGAGCAGTTCTTC
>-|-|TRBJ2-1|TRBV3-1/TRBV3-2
CASSQGSGPMGEQFF
TGTGCCAGCAGCCAAGGTTCAGGGCCCATGGGTGAGCAGTTCTTC
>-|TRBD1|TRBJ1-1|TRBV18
CASSPTTGATEAFF
TGTGCCAGCTCACCGACCACAGGGGCTACTGAAGCTTTCTTT
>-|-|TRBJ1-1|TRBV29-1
CSVGVKMNTEAFF
TGCAGCGTTGGAGTGAAGATGAACACTGAAGCTTTCTTT
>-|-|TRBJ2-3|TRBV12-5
CASGKSSPRDTQYF
TGTGCTAGTGGCAAGTCTTCACCGCGGGATACGCAGTATTTT
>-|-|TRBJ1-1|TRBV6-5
CASRTDESTEAFF
TGTGCCAGCAGGACGGACGAGAGCACTGAAGCTTTCTTT
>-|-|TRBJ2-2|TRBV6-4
CASSDSLEAGELFF
TGTGCCAGCAGTGACTCTTTGGAAGCCGGGGAGCTGTTTTTT
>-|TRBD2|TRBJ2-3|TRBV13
CASSPGGPSTDTQYF
TGTGCCAGCAGCCCGGGGGGGCCGAGCACAGATACGCAGTATTTT
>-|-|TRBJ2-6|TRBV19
CASTPGSSGTGANVLTF
TGTGCCAGTACCCCGGGCAGCTCTGGTACTGGGGCCAACGTCCTGACTTTC
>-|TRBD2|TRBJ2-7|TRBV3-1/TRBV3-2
CASSPMAGGPYEQYF
TGTGCCAGCAGCCCTATGGCGGGGGGACCCTACGAGCAGTACTTC
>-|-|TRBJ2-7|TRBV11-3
CASSLLEGYEQYF
TGTGCCAGCAGCCTCCTCGAAGGGTACGAGCAGTACTTC
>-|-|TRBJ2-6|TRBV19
CASSIAMTDGVSGANVLTF
TGTGCCAGTAGTATAGCCATGACAGACGGTGTTTCTGGGGCCAACGTCCTGACTTTC
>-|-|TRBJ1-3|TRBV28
CASSLPALGSHRRDTIYF
TGTGCCAGCAGTTTACCCGCCCTGGGGTCACATCGGCGGGACACCATATATTTT
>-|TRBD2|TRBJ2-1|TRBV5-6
CASSGSGGGEQFF
TGTGCCAGCAGCGGCAGCGGGGGGGGTGAGCAGTTCTTC
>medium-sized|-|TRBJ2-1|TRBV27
CASSYGVNEQFF
TGTGCCAGCAGTTATGGGGTAAATGAGCAGTTCTTC
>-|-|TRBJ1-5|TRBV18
CASSQGNSQPQHF
TGTGCCAGCTCACAGGGTAATAGTCAGCCCCAGCATTTT
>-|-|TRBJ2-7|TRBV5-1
CASSLGLGEQYF
TGCGCCAGCAGCTTGGGATTGGGCGAGCAGTACTTC
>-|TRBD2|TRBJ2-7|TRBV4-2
CASSQTTSGTYEQYF
TGTGCCAGCAGCCAAACTACTAGCGGTACCTACGAGCAGTACTTC
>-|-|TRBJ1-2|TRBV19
CASSMVSGGYTF
TGTGCCAGTAGTATGGTATCTGGTGGCTACACCTTC
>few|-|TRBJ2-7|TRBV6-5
CASSRQDSYEQYF
TGTGCCAGCAGTAGACAGGATTCCTACGAGCAGTACTTC
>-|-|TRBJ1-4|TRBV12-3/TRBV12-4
CASLGGKNEKLFF
TGTGCCAGCCTGGGGGGAAAAAATGAAAAACTGTTTTTT
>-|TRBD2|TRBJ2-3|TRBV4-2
CASSQGGTSSTDTQYF
TGTGCCAGCAGCCAAGGCGGGACTAGCAGCACAGATACGCAGTATTTT
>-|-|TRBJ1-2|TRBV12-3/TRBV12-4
CASSGGGNYGYTF
TGTGCCAGCAGCGGGGGGGGAAACTATGGCTACACCTTC
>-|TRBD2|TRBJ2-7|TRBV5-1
CASSRPREAGGEQYF
TGCGCCAGCAGTCGGCCACGGGAGGCGGGTGGCGAGCAGTACTTC
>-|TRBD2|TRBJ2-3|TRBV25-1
CASSSTSASTDTQYF
TGTGCCAGCAGTTCTACTAGCGCTAGCACAGATACGCAGTATTTT
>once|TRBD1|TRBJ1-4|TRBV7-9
CASSPGQGNEKLFF
TGTGCCAGCAGCCCGGGACAGGGGAACGAAAAACTGTTTTTT
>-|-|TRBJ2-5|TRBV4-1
CASSQGGGEKTQYF
TGCGCCAGCAGCCAAGGTGGAGGGGAGAAGACCCAGTACTTC
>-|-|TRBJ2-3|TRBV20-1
CSAPDTQYF
TGCAGTGCGCCAGATACGCAGTATTTT
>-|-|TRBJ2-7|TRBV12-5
CASGLGGTPYEQYF
TGTGCTAGTGGTTTAGGGGGAACGCCCTACGAGCAGTACTTC
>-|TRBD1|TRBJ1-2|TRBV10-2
CASSEGDRGRNGYTF
TGCGCCAGCAGTGAGGGGGACAGGGGGCGAAATGGCTACACCTTC
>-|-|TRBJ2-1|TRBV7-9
CASTPKGGVYDEQFF
TGTGCCAGCACCCCAAAGGGGGGGGTTTACGATGAGCAGTTCTTC
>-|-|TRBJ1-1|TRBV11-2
CASSLDWGTEAFF
TGTGCCAGCAGCTTAGATTGGGGCACTGAAGCTTTCTTT